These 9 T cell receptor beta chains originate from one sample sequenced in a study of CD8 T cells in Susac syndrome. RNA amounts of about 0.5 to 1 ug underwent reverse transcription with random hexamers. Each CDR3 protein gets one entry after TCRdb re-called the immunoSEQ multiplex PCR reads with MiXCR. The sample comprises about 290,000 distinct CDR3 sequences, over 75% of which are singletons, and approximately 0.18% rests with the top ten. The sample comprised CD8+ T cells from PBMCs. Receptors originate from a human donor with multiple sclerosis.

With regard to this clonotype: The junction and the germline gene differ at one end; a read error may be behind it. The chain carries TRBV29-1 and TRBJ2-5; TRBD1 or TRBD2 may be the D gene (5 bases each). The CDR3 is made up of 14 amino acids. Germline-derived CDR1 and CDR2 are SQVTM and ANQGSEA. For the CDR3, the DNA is TGCAGCGTTGAGCCCCAGACCGGGGCCCTTCACCCGGTCTTC. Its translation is CSVEPQTGALHPVF.

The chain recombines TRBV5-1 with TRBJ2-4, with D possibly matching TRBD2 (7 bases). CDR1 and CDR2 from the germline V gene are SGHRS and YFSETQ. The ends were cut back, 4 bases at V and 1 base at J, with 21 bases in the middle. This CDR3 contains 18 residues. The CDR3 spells CASSPEGGGILAKNIQYF. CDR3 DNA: TGCGCCAGCAGCCCCGAAGGGGGAGGGATCCTCGCCAAAAACATTCAGTACTTC. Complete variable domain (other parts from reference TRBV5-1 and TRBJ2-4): KAGVTQTPRYLIKTRGQQVTLSCSPISGHRSVSWYQQTPGQGLQFLFEYFSETQRNKGNFPGRFSGRQFSNSRSEMNVSTLELGDSALYLCASSPEGGGILAKNIQYFGAGTRLSVL.

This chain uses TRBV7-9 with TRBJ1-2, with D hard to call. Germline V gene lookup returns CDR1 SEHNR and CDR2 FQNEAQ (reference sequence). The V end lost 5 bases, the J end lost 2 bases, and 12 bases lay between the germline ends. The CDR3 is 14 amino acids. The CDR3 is CASSLPGPNYGYTF. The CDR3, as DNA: TGTGCCAGCAGCCTTCCTGGGCCCAACTATGGCTACACCTTC. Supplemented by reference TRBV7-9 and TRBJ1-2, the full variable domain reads DTGVSQNPRHKITKRGQNVTFRCDPISEHNRLYWYRQTLGQGPEFLTYFQNEAQLEKSRLLSDRFSAERPKGSFSTLEIQRTEQGDSAMYLCASSLPGPNYGYTFGSGTRLTVV.

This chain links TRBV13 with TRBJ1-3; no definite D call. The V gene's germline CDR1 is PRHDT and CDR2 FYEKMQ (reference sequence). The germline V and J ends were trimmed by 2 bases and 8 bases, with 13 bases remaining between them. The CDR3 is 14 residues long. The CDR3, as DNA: TGTGCCAGCAGCTTACTCTCCTGGCGAGACACCATATATTTT. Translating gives CASSLLSWRDTIYF.

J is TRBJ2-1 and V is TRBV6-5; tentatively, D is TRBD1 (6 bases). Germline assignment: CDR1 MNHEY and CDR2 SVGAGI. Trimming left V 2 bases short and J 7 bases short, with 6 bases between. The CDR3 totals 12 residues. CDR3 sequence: CASSYDRNEQFF. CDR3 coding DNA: TGTGCCAGCAGTTACGACAGGAATGAGCAGTTCTTC.

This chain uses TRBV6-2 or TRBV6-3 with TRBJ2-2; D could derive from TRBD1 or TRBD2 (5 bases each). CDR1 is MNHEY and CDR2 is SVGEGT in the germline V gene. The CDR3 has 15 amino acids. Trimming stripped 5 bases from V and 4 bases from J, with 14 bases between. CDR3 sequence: CASSPFIGGTGELFF. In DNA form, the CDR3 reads TGTGCCAGCAGTCCGTTTATTGGGGGCACCGGGGAGCTGTTTTTT.

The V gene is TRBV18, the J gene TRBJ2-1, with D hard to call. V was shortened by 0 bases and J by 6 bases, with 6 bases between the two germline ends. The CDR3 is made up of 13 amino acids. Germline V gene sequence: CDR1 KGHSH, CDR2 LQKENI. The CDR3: CASSPPWSNEQFF. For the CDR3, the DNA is TGTGCCAGCTCACCACCTTGGAGCAATGAGCAGTTCTTC.

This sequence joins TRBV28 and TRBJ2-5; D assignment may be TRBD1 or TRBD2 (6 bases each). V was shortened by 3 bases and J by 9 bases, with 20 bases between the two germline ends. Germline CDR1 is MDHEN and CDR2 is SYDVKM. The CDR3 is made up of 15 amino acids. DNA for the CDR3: TGTGCCAGCAGTTTGACGGGACAAGGACGCGGGGCCCAGTACTTC. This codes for CASSLTGQGRGAQYF.

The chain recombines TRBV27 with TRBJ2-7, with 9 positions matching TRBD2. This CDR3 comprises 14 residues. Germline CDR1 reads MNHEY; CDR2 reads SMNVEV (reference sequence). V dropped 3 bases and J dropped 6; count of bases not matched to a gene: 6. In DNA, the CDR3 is TGTGCCAGCAGTTTCGGCGGGAGGGTGGGCGAGCAGTACTTC. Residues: CASSFGGRVGEQYF.